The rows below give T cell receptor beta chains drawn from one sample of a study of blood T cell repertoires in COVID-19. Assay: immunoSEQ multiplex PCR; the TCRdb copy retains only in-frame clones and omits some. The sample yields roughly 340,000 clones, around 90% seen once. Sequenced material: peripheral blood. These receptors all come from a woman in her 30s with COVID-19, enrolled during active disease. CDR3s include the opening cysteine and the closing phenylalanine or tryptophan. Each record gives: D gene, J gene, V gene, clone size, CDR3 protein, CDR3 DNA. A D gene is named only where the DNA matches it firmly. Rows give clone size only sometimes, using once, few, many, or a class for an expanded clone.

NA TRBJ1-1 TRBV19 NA CASSIVGLNTEAFF TGTGCCAGTAGTATAGTGGGGCTCAACACTGAAGCTTTCTTT
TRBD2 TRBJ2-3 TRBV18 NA CASSPPGGPPDTQYF TGTGCCAGCTCACCCCCGGGGGGGCCCCCAGATACGCAGTATTTT
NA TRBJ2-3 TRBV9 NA CASSVTISTDTQYF TGTGCCAGCAGCGTAACTATTAGCACAGATACGCAGTATTTT
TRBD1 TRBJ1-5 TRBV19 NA CANIPPDRGGNQPQHF TGTGCCAACATTCCCCCGGACAGGGGAGGTAATCAGCCCCAGCATTTT
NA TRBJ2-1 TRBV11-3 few CASSLGHNEQFF TGTGCCAGCAGCTTAGGGCACAATGAGCAGTTCTTC
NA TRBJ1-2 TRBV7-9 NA CASSRPTTDHGYTF TGTGCCAGCAGTCGCCCTACAACAGACCATGGCTACACCTTC
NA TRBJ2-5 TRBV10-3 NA CAIRGGPQETQYF TGTGCCATCAGGGGGGGTCCTCAAGAGACCCAGTACTTC
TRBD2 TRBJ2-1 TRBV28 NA CASSLLTSGGAGEQFF TGTGCCAGCAGTTTATTGACTAGCGGGGGGGCTGGTGAGCAGTTCTTC
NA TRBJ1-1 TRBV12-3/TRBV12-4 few CASSPGFEAFF TGTGCCAGCAGCCCGGGGTTTGAAGCTTTCTTT
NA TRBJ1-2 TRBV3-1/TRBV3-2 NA CASSQGSAPGYGYTF TGTGCCAGCAGCCAAGGGTCGGCGCCGGGCTATGGCTACACCTTC
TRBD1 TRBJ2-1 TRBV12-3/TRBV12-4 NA CASKPTGVEQFF TGTGCCAGCAAACCGACAGGGGTCGAGCAGTTCTTC
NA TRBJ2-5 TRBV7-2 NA CASSLVAIAGETQYF TGTGCCAGCAGCTTAGTGGCCATTGCCGGGGAGACCCAGTACTTC
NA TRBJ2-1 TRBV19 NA CDMVRSSYNEQFF TGTGACATGGTACGGAGCTCCTACAATGAGCAGTTCTTC
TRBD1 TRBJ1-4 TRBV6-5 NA CASSPDRGYEKLFF TGTGCCAGCAGTCCGGACAGGGGATATGAAAAACTGTTTTTT
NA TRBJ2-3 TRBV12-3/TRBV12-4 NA CASSLGATDTQYF TGTGCCAGCAGTTTAGGTGCGACAGATACGCAGTATTTT
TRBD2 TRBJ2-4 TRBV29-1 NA CSARGGALAKNIQYF TGCAGCGCTCGGGGGGGAGCTTTAGCCAAAAACATTCAGTACTTC
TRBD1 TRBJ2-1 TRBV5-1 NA CASSRTGDPYNEQFF TGCGCCAGCAGCCGTACAGGGGACCCCTACAATGAGCAGTTCTTC
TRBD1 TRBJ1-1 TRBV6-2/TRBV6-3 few CASSYGSADKQQGAFF TGTGCCAGCAGTTACGGCTCGGCGGACAAGCAACAGGGGGCTTTCTTT
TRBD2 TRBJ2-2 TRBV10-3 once CAIRGLADHTGELFF TGTGCCATCAGAGGACTAGCAGACCACACCGGGGAGCTGTTTTTT
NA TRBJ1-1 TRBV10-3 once CAISSGGGMGTEAFF TGTGCCATCAGCAGTGGGGGGGGTATGGGAACTGAAGCTTTCTTT
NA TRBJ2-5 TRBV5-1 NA CASSLAGAFRGETQYF TGCGCCAGCAGCTTGGCCGGAGCGTTCCGCGGGGAGACCCAGTACTTC
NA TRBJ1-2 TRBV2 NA CASSGQFYGYTF TGTGCCAGCAGTGGACAGTTCTATGGCTACACCTTC
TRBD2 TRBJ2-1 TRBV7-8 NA CASSPRLAGGSSYNEQFF TGTGCCAGCAGCCCGCGGCTAGCGGGGGGGAGCTCCTACAATGAGCAGTTCTTC
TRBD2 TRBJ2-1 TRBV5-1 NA CASSFQAGGNNEQFF TGCGCCAGCAGCTTTCAAGCGGGGGGGAACAATGAGCAGTTCTTC
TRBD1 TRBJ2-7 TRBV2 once CASRFDRGPHEQYF TGTGCCAGCAGGTTCGACAGGGGGCCGCACGAGCAGTACTTC
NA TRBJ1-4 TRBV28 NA CASSPPGTSSEKLFF TGTGCCAGCAGTCCCCCCGGGACTTCAAGCGAAAAACTGTTTTTT
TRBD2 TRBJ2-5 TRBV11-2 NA CASGEGQEGETQYF TGTGCCAGCGGGGAGGGCCAGGAGGGAGAGACCCAGTACTTC
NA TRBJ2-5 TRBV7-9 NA CASSLSTSGYETQYF TGTGCCAGCAGCTTATCAACCTCGGGGTATGAGACCCAGTACTTC
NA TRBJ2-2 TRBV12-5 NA CASGFIAGGARPGELFF TGTGCTAGTGGTTTCATCGCTGGAGGGGCGCGTCCCGGGGAGCTGTTTTTT
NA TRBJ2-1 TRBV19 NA CASTKEAAYNEQFF TGTGCCAGTACGAAGGAAGCGGCCTACAATGAGCAGTTCTTC
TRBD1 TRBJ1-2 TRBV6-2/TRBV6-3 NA CASSPGTGGLWYGYTF TGTGCCAGCAGTCCCGGGACAGGGGGCCTCTGGTATGGCTACACCTTC
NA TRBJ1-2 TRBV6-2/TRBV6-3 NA CASSTPRQPIQGYTF TGTGCCAGCAGTACCCCGCGGCAGCCCATTCAGGGCTACACCTTC
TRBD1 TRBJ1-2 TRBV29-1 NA CSVERDRRGGYTF TGCAGCGTTGAGCGGGACAGGCGGGGTGGCTACACCTTC
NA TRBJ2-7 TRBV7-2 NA CASSRTVSSYEQYF TGTGCCAGCAGCCGGACAGTGAGCTCCTACGAGCAGTACTTC
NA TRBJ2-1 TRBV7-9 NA CASSLDVSGEQFF TGTGCCAGCAGCTTAGACGTCAGTGGTGAGCAGTTCTTC
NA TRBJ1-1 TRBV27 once CASSPAAVNTEAFF TGTGCCAGCAGCCCGGCGGCAGTAAACACTGAAGCTTTCTTT
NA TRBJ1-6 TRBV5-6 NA CASSNTGLGTYNSPLHF TGTGCCAGCAGCAATACAGGGTTAGGGACCTATAATTCACCCCTCCACTTT
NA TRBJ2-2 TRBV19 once CASSILGNTSNTGELFF TGTGCCAGTAGTATACTGGGCAACACTTCGAACACCGGGGAGCTGTTTTTT
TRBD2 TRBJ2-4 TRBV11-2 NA CASSRPGGPPKNIQYF TGTGCCAGCAGTAGGCCGGGAGGGCCTCCCAAAAACATTCAGTACTTC
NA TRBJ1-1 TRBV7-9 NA CASSFMYEAEAFF TGTGCCAGCAGCTTTATGTACGAGGCTGAAGCTTTCTTT
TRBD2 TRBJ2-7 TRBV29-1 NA CSVDLGLAGQGEQYF TGCAGCGTTGATCTGGGACTAGCGGGGCAGGGGGAGCAGTACTTC
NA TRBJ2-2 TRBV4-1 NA CASSQDQGRGSNTGELFF TGCGCCAGCAGCCAAGATCAAGGTCGGGGTTCGAACACCGGGGAGCTGTTTTTT
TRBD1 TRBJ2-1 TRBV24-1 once CATSDPTGNTGGNEQFF TGTGCCACCAGTGATCCGACAGGGAACACAGGAGGCAATGAGCAGTTCTTC
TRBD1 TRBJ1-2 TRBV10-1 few CASSDSGGSGYTF TGCGCCAGCAGTGATTCAGGGGGCAGTGGCTACACCTTC
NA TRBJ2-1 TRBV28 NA CASLTPGAGWGENEQFF TGTGCCAGCCTTACCCCCGGGGCGGGATGGGGGGAGAATGAGCAGTTCTTC
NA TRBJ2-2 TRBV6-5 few CASSSPGLSLTGELFF TGTGCCAGCAGTTCCCCCGGACTCAGTTTGACCGGGGAGCTGTTTTTT
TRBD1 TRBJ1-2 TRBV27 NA CASSPGQGGGYTF TGTGCCAGCAGCCCGGGACAGGGGGGTGGCTACACCTTC
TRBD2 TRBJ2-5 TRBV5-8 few CASSFWRGAKETQYF TGTGCCAGCAGCTTTTGGCGGGGGGCTAAAGAGACCCAGTACTTC
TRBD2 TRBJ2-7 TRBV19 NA CATRRGGKYEQYF TGTGCCACCCGTCGGGGGGGTAAATACGAGCAGTACTTC
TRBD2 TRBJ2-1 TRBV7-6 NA CASSRDGTTLNEQFF TGTGCCAGCAGCAGAGACGGGACTACTTTAAATGAGCAGTTCTTC
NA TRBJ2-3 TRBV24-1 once CATSEGGGGQDTQYF TGTGCCACCAGTGAGGGAGGAGGAGGTCAAGATACGCAGTATTTT
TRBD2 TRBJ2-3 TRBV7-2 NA CASSRGGGRPDTQYF TGTGCCAGCAGCCGGGGGGGCGGGAGACCGGATACGCAGTATTTT
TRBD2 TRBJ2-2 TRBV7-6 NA CASSDSGRTYTGELFF TGTGCCAGCAGCGATAGCGGGAGGACTTACACCGGGGAGCTGTTTTTT